Listed here are 30 T cell receptor beta chains from one sample, sequenced in a study of memory CD4+ T cells and cytomegalovirus serostatus. Sequencing was performed with immunoSEQ multiplex PCR; in TCRdb, only in-frame clones are kept and a portion is missing. The profile shows about 58,000 clones, roughly 84% of them singletons. Single viable CD3+CD4+CD8-CD45RO+ cells were sorted as the memory CD4+ T cells. The sample was memory CD4+ T cells from blood. The receptors shown here come from an adult in good health and CMV-seronegative. Some clones in this sample may be carry-over from other donors' samples.

This rearrangement joins TRBV11-2 to TRBJ2-5, with 8 bases lining up with TRBD1. Germline-derived CDR1 and CDR2 are SGHAT and FQNNGV. V lost 1 base and J lost 3; bases outside the gene matches: 13. The CDR3 is 18 residues long. The CDR3 nucleotides read TGTGCCAGCAGCTTAGTAGTGGGGTCAAGGGACAGGAAAGAGACCCAGTACTTC. Its translation is CASSLVVGSRDRKETQYF. The whole variable domain, filled in from reference TRBV11-2 and TRBJ2-5, reads EAGVAQSPRYKIIEKRQSVAFWCNPISGHATLYWYQQILGQGPKLLIQFQNNGVVDDSQLPKDRFSAERLKGVDSTLKIQPAKLEDSAVYLCASSLVVGSRDRKETQYFGPGTRLLVL.

As DNA, the CDR3 is TGTGCCCGCCCGCCCCACAGCAAGCTCCGAAATGGCTACACCTTC. Translated, it gives CARPPHSKLRNGYTF. This chain uses TRBV6-1 with TRBJ1-2, with D hard to call. Germline CDR1 reads MNHNS; CDR2 reads SASEGT. The CDR3 is made up of 15 amino acids. V lost 11 bases, J lost 6 bases, and 25 bases lay in between.

V usage is TRBV9 and J usage is TRBJ1-1; TRBD1 might be the D (5 bases). This CDR3 has 15 residues. Trimming took 6 bases from V and 8 from J, leaving 23 bases between them. Germline V CDR1 and CDR2: SGDLS, YYNGEE. CDR3 DNA: TGTGCCAGCACCAGAGGGGAGTCCGCCCTTTCAGAAGCTTTCTTT. Translating it yields CASTRGESALSEAFF.

On this clone itself: Germline and junction disagree at one end, which may indicate a read error. The chain combines TRBV7-7 with TRBJ1-1; D is ambiguous. The CDR3 runs 16 residues. Germline V gives CDR1 SSHAT, CDR2 FNYEAQ (reference sequence). This CDR3 reads CASNPWNSLQDTEAFF. The CDR3 DNA reads as TGTGCTAGCAACCCCTGGAACAGCCTCCAGGACACTGAAGCTTTCTTT. The whole variable domain, filled in from reference TRBV7-7 and TRBJ1-1, reads GAGVSQSPRYKVTKRGQDVTLRCDPISSHATLYWYQQALGQGPEFLTYFNYEAQPDKSGLPSDRFSAERPEGSISTLTIQRTEQRDSAMYRCASNPWNSLQDTEAFFGQGTRLTVV.

A word on this clone: Other DNA sequences within the sample encode an identical CDR3. V is TRBV18 and J is TRBJ1-2, with TRBD1 matching 7 bases. CDR3 length equals 13 residues. Germline-derived CDR1 and CDR2 are KGHSH and LQKENI. After removal of 3 bases from V and 2 bases from J, the junction contained 0 bases not matched to a gene. The CDR3 sequence is CASSPGQNYGYTF. In nucleotides, the CDR3 is TGTGCCAGCTCACCGGGACAGAACTATGGCTACACCTTC. The whole variable domain, filled in from reference TRBV18 and TRBJ1-2, reads NAGVMQNPRHLVRRRGQEARLRCSPMKGHSHVYWYRQLPEEGLKFMVYLQKENIIDESGMPKERFSAEFPKEGPSILRIQQVVRGDSAAYFCASSPGQNYGYTFGSGTRLTVV.

The chain links TRBV18 to TRBJ2-3, with 7 bases identical to TRBD2. The CDR3 consists of 16 residues. Per the germline V gene, CDR1 is KGHSH and CDR2 is LQKENI. With V trimmed by 2 bases and J by 1 base, 6 bases remained unmatched. Here the CDR3 reads CASSPMMAGGTDTQYF. Here the CDR3 DNA reads TGTGCCAGCTCACCAATGATGGCGGGAGGCACAGATACGCAGTATTTT.

This chain connects TRBV7-6 to TRBJ2-5; tentatively, D is TRBD1 (5 bases). CDR3 length: 15 amino acids. Trimming took 3 bases from V and 1 from J, leaving 12 bases between them. Germline V lookup: CDR1 SGHVS, CDR2 FNYEAQ. The DNA of the CDR3 is TGTGCCAGCAGCTTCGGCCATGGGGCCCAAGAGACCCAGTACTTC. It codes for CASSFGHGAQETQYF.

The chain links TRBV5-1 to TRBJ1-3; D is undetermined. Germline V gene lookup returns CDR1 SGHRS and CDR2 YFSETQ. CDR3 length: 15 amino acids. Trimming removed 4 bases at V and 2 bases at J, with 13 bases between. CDR3 sequence: CASSATNRAGNTIYF. CDR3 nucleotides: TGCGCCAGCAGCGCCACAAATCGGGCTGGAAACACCATATATTTT.

The chain joins TRBV10-3 to TRBJ2-3; 10 positions match TRBD1. J gave up 4 bases and V 4 bases, and 2 bases lay outside the gene matches. Germline V gene lookup returns CDR1 ENHRY and CDR2 SYGVKD. The CDR3 covers 14 residues. The CDR3 reads CAISVGTGADTQYF. CDR3 sequence (DNA): TGTGCCATCAGTGTGGGGACAGGGGCAGATACGCAGTATTTT.

The gene calls are TRBV11-2 and TRBJ2-7; no reliable D call. Germline V lookup: CDR1 SGHAT, CDR2 FQNNGV. V lost 4 bases and J 2 bases, leaving 0 bases between the germline ends. The CDR3 is 10 amino acids. In nucleotides, the CDR3 is TGTGCCAGCAGCTCCTACGAGCAGTACTTC. It codes for CASSSYEQYF.

This chain joins TRBV18 and TRBJ2-7; 8 bases map to TRBD1. V trimming: 4 bases; J trimming: 2 bases; junction bases outside the gene matches: 4. Germline V gene data show CDR1 as KGHSH and CDR2 as LQKENI. The CDR3 loop spans 14 amino acids. The CDR3 DNA sequence: TGTGCCAGCTCACTGGGCAGGGGGCCCTACGAGCAGTACTTC. Translation: CASSLGRGPYEQYF.

The genes are TRBV7-3 and TRBJ2-2; 9 bases match TRBD2. Trimming at V came to 5 bases and at J to 4 bases, leaving 11 bases not matched to a gene. Germline lookup yields CDR1 SGHTA and CDR2 FQGTGA. This CDR3 is 17 amino acids long. CDR3 DNA: TGTGCCAGCAGCCCCTTAGCGGGAGCAAGCCTCACCGGGGAGCTGTTTTTT. Translation gives CASSPLAGASLTGELFF.

The gene calls are TRBV2 and TRBJ1-4, with D hard to call. Germline lookup yields CDR1 SNHLY and CDR2 FYNNEI. Trimming removed 7 bases from V and 5 bases from J, with 11 bases in between. This CDR3 region has 13 residues. Here the CDR3 reads CASIYGKNEKLFF. CDR3 DNA sequence: TGTGCCAGCATTTACGGCAAGAATGAAAAACTGTTTTTT. Combining the CDR3 with reference TRBV2 and TRBJ1-4 gives the whole variable domain EPEVTQTPSHQVTQMGQEVILRCVPISNHLYFYWYRQILGQKVEFLVSFYNNEISEKSEIFDDQFSVERPDGSNFTLKIRSTKLEDSAMYFCASIYGKNEKLFFGSGTQLSVL.

The rearrangement joins TRBV10-3 to TRBJ2-5; 10 bases are shared with TRBD2. This CDR3 contains 15 residues. V shed 6 bases, J shed 3 bases, and the junction held 7 bases outside the gene matches. Looked up from germline, CDR1 is ENHRY and CDR2 is SYGVKD. The CDR3 here is CAISLAGGGKETQYF. CDR3 bases: TGTGCCATCAGCTTAGCGGGAGGAGGTAAAGAGACCCAGTACTTC.

The chain combines TRBV5-5 with TRBJ1-3; D is ambiguous. This CDR3 is 14 amino acids long. Trimming removed 5 bases at V and 0 bases at J, with 9 bases between. Looked up from germline, CDR1 is SGHKS and CDR2 is YYEKEE (reference sequence). The CDR3 protein is CASRSLSSGNTIYF. The DNA of the CDR3 is TGTGCCAGCAGGTCGCTGAGCTCTGGAAACACCATATATTTT.

The chain employs TRBV28 and TRBJ2-6, with D perhaps matching TRBD1 (6 bases). CDR3 length: 19 amino acids. The V gene's germline CDR1 is MDHEN and CDR2 SYDVKM. V dropped 3 bases and J dropped 0 bases, with 18 bases sitting between them. In DNA form, the CDR3 reads TGTGCCAGCAGTTTCCTCAGTTGGGGACAAGACTCTGGGGCCAACGTCCTGACTTTC. Translation: CASSFLSWGQDSGANVLTF.

This chain joins TRBV5-4 and TRBJ2-1, with 7 bases matching TRBD2. The CDR3 has 15 amino acids. Germline V gene lookup returns CDR1 SGHNT and CDR2 YYREEE (reference sequence). With 6 bases clipped from V and 2 bases from J, the junction kept 8 bases outside the gene matches. The CDR3: CASTGGGGTYNEQFF. CDR3 nucleotide sequence: TGTGCCAGCACCGGCGGGGGAGGGACCTACAATGAGCAGTTCTTC.

This clone is a singleton in its sample. V gene TRBV5-4 combines with J gene TRBJ2-1; 11 bases fit TRBD2. This CDR3 has 18 residues. Germline V gene sequence: CDR1 SGHNT, CDR2 YYREEE (reference sequence). V was pared by 6 bases and J by 0 bases, with 11 bases of the junction left unmatched. The CDR3 reads CASTIAGGPKGSYNEQFF. CDR3 bases: TGTGCCAGCACCATAGCGGGAGGGCCGAAGGGCTCCTACAATGAGCAGTTCTTC.

This clone has only one observation. The V gene is TRBV19, the J gene TRBJ2-6; TRBD1 is a possible D gene (6 bases). The V gene's germline CDR1 is LNHDA and CDR2 SQIVND (reference sequence). The CDR3 covers 16 residues. V lost 8 bases to trimming and J lost 4 bases, with 18 bases between them. Here the CDR3 DNA reads TGTGCCAGTTCACAGGGTGGTTCGGCCGGGGCCAACGTCCTGACTTTC. As protein: CASSQGGSAGANVLTF.

This chain links TRBV7-2 with TRBJ2-7; D ambiguous. The CDR3 is 13 residues long. The germline V and J ends were trimmed by 3 bases and 1 base, with 7 bases remaining between them. Germline V gene data show CDR1 as SGHTA and CDR2 as FQGNSA. Here the CDR3 reads CASSFRRSYEQYF. CDR3 coding DNA: TGTGCCAGCAGCTTTCGAAGGTCCTACGAGCAGTACTTC.

This chain joins TRBV28 and TRBJ2-7; 7 bases line up with TRBD1. The CDR3 sequence is 13 residues long. Germline lookup yields CDR1 MDHEN and CDR2 SYDVKM. The V segment lost 5 bases and the J segment 5 bases; nucleotides outside the gene matches: 6. This chain's CDR3 is CASSTVQGNEQYF. In DNA form, the CDR3 reads TGTGCCAGCAGTACAGTACAGGGGAACGAGCAGTACTTC.

V usage is TRBV5-1 and J usage is TRBJ2-3; 10 nucleotides agree with TRBD2. V gave up 4 bases and J gave up 0 bases; unmatched junction bases: 8. The CDR3 totals 17 residues. Germline CDR1 is SGHRS and CDR2 is YFSETQ. CDR3 loop: CASSLGLAAASTDTQYF. For the CDR3, the DNA is TGCGCCAGCAGCCTCGGACTAGCGGCCGCTAGCACAGATACGCAGTATTTT.

This clone was observed once. This rearrangement joins TRBV7-9 to TRBJ2-7, with 11 bases fitting TRBD1. The germline V gene encodes CDR1 SEHNR and CDR2 FQNEAQ (reference sequence). The CDR3 is made up of 16 amino acids. V gave up 5 bases and J gave up 3 bases; unmatched junction bases: 9. The CDR3 DNA sequence: TGTGCCAGCAGCGCCGGGACAGGGGGAAAATTCTACGAGCAGTACTTC. Protein sequence: CASSAGTGGKFYEQYF.

This clone was observed a few times. The J gene is TRBJ2-2, the V gene TRBV19; no definite D call. CDR1 is LNHDA, CDR2 SQIVND, per germline (reference sequence). This CDR3 has 15 amino acids. V lost 10 bases to trimming and J lost 2 bases, with 17 bases between them. CDR3 DNA sequence: TGTGCCACAAATAGTCGTCCCGTAAACACCGGGGAGCTGTTTTTT. This translates into CATNSRPVNTGELFF.

In DNA form, the CDR3 reads TGCGCCAGCAGCCAAGTGGGCTTGGGCGCTTTCTTT. Amino acids: CASSQVGLGAFF. The rearrangement links TRBV4-1 to TRBJ1-1, with D uncertain. Germline CDR1 is MGHRA and CDR2 is YSYEKL. V lost 1 base to trimming and J lost 11 bases, with 11 bases between them. CDR3 length: 12 residues.

The rearrangement uses TRBV28 and TRBJ2-4, with D possibly matching TRBD2 (6 bases). CDR1 and CDR2 from the germline V gene are MDHEN and SYDVKM. V was pared by 7 bases and J by 3 bases, with 13 bases between. This CDR3 contains 14 residues. The CDR3 nucleotides read TGTGCCAGCACCCCCGGGGGAAACAAAAACATTCAGTACTTC. This codes for CASTPGGNKNIQYF.

DNA of the CDR3: TGTGCCAGCAGCTGGGGCTTAGGATCTGGCGAGCAGTACTTC. Its translation: CASSWGLGSGEQYF. The chain uses TRBV5-4 and TRBJ2-7, with D tentatively TRBD1 (5 bases). The CDR3 runs to 14 residues. V was shortened by 3 bases and J by 6 bases, with 16 bases between the two germline ends. CDR1 SGHNT and CDR2 YYREEE come from the germline V gene (reference sequence).

J is TRBJ1-6 and V is TRBV7-3, with a weak D call TRBD1 (6 bases). The CDR3 totals 13 residues. Germline V gene data show CDR1 as SGHTA and CDR2 as FQGTGA. The germline V and J ends were trimmed by 3 bases and 8 bases, with 8 bases remaining between them. The CDR3 loop reads CASSLAGDSPLHF. In DNA, the CDR3 is TGTGCCAGCAGCTTGGCAGGGGATTCACCCCTCCACTTT.

This clone was seen a handful of times. CDR3 coding DNA: TGCGCCAGCAGTGAGTACACTGAAGCTTTCTTT. This codes for CASSEYTEAFF. The chain combines TRBV10-2 with TRBJ1-1; D not certain. The CDR3 has 11 amino acids. The V gene lost 1 base and the J gene lost 3 bases, with 0 bases spanning the gap. Germline values: CDR1 WSHSY, CDR2 SAAADI.

The chain couples TRBV6-7 to TRBJ1-5; D is possibly TRBD1 (5 bases). TRBV6-7 is annotated as an ORF whose role is uncertain. CDR3 length equals 15 residues. Between the trimmed V and J ends, which lost 5 bases and 0 bases, there was a span of 11 bases. CDR3 DNA: TGTGCCAGCAGTCTCAGGGTGTATAGCAATCAGCCCCAGCATTTT. Amino acid sequence: CASSLRVYSNQPQHF.